What follows are 25 T cell receptor beta chains derived from one specimen sequenced in a study of blood T cell repertoires in COVID-19. Sequenced by immunoSEQ multiplex PCR; TCRdb stores in-frame clones only, minus some. The repertoire holds about 180,000 clones, with roughly 85% as singletons. The sample comprised peripheral blood. These receptor sequences come from a human donor with active or convalescent COVID-19. The donor label of this sample is uncertain.

V usage is TRBV18 and J usage is TRBJ2-7; 10 bases are shared with TRBD2. The CDR3 is 16 residues long. CDR1 is KGHSH and CDR2 is LQKENI in the germline V gene. J was trimmed by 7 bases and V by 0 bases; bases with no gene match: 9. CDR3 region: CASSPPLLAGLGEQYF. The DNA for the CDR3 is TGTGCCAGCTCACCACCACTACTAGCGGGACTCGGGGAGCAGTACTTC. The variable domain in full, completed from reference TRBV18 and TRBJ2-7, reads NAGVMQNPRHLVRRRGQEARLRCSPMKGHSHVYWYRQLPEEGLKFMVYLQKENIIDESGMPKERFSAEFPKEGPSILRIQQVVRGDSAAYFCASSPPLLAGLGEQYFGPGTRLTVT.

This clone was found many times. The CDR3 nucleotides are TGTGCCAGCAGCTTAACTAGCGCGTACGAGCAGTACTTC. This encodes CASSLTSAYEQYF. This chain uses TRBV7-9 with TRBJ2-7; 7 nucleotides match TRBD2. The germline V gene encodes CDR1 SEHNR and CDR2 FQNEAQ (reference sequence). V shed 2 bases and J 4 bases; nucleotides not matched to a gene: 2. The CDR3 spans 13 residues.

The chain employs TRBV28 and TRBJ1-2, with D hard to call. V lost 8 bases, J lost 7 bases, and 14 bases lay in between. This CDR3 comprises 12 residues. Looked up from germline, CDR1 is MDHEN and CDR2 is SYDVKM. DNA of the CDR3: TGTGCCAGCGACGGGCGGGAGGTTGGCTACACCTTC. This sequence encodes CASDGREVGYTF.

The J gene is TRBJ2-1, the V gene TRBV6-1; D remains ambiguous. The CDR3 runs to 15 residues. V gave up 1 base and J gave up 5 bases, with 12 bases separating them. Germline-derived CDR1 and CDR2 are MNHNS and SASEGT. The CDR3 coding sequence is TGTGCCAGCAGTGAAGGGCTAGGTCCCCACAATGAGCAGTTCTTC. As protein: CASSEGLGPHNEQFF.

The V gene is TRBV7-9, the J gene TRBJ2-7; maybe TRBD2 (6 bases). The CDR3 loop spans 14 amino acids. Germline V gives CDR1 SEHNR, CDR2 FQNEAQ (reference sequence). Trimming removed 5 bases from V and 4 bases from J, with 15 bases in between. Here the CDR3 reads CASSRTLADYEQYF. Here the CDR3 DNA reads TGTGCCAGCAGCCGCACCTTAGCGGATTACGAGCAGTACTTC.

The chain couples TRBV5-4 to TRBJ1-1; D is unresolved. CDR3 size: 14 residues. V dropped 1 base and J dropped 0 bases, with 7 bases sitting between them. The V gene's germline CDR1 is SGHNT and CDR2 YYREEE (reference sequence). In DNA, the CDR3 is TGTGCCAGCAGCTTGTCGGGGTTGAACACTGAAGCTTTCTTT. The encoded protein is CASSLSGLNTEAFF.

This chain connects TRBV19 to TRBJ1-1; D is unresolved. From germline, CDR1 is LNHDA and CDR2 SQIVND (reference sequence). The CDR3 sequence is 12 residues long. Trimming pared 5 bases from V and 7 bases from J, leaving 11 bases between. Here the CDR3 reads CASSRTVGEAFF. The DNA of the CDR3 is TGTGCCAGTAGTCGAACCGTCGGTGAAGCTTTCTTT. The whole variable domain, remainder taken from reference TRBV19 and TRBJ1-1, is DGGITQSPKYLFRKEGQNVTLSCEQNLNHDAMYWYRQDPGQGLRLIYYSQIVNDFQKGDIAEGYSVSREKKESFPLTVTSAQKNPTAFYLCASSRTVGEAFFGQGTRLTVV.

The V gene is TRBV5-1, the J gene TRBJ2-2; 13 bases align to TRBD2. CDR1 is SGHRS, CDR2 YFSETQ, per germline. The CDR3 covers 17 residues. V shed 2 bases, J shed 7 bases, and the junction held 8 bases outside the gene matches. The CDR3 DNA reads TGCGCCAGCAGCTTAGGGACTAGCGGGAACCGAGGCGGGGAGCTGTTTTTT. Translated: CASSLGTSGNRGGELFF.

This clone turned up a few times. The chain uses TRBV7-8 and TRBJ2-5; no definite D call. Germline lookup yields CDR1 SGHVS and CDR2 FQNEAQ. The germline V and J ends were trimmed by 1 base and 2 bases, with 5 bases remaining between them. The CDR3 has 13 residues. The CDR3 DNA is TGTGCCAGCAGCTTAGGCAGGCAAGAGACCCAGTACTTC. This codes for CASSLGRQETQYF.

This clone was picked up one time. This rearrangement joins TRBV4-1 to TRBJ2-3; tentatively, D is TRBD2 (5 bases). This CDR3 has 16 amino acids. Trimming stripped 3 bases from V and 6 bases from J, with 19 bases between. The germline V gene encodes CDR1 MGHRA and CDR2 YSYEKL. CDR3 in amino acids: CASSQSRTGTGDTQYF. DNA for the CDR3: TGCGCCAGCAGCCAGTCAAGGACTGGAACGGGGGATACGCAGTATTTT.

This clone appeared once. This chain uses TRBV9 with TRBJ2-7, with D possibly being TRBD1 (6 bases). Germline CDR1 reads SGDLS; CDR2 reads YYNGEE. The CDR3 is made up of 14 amino acids. The V and J ends lost 3 bases and 4 bases respectively, with 14 bases between them. CDR3 nucleotides: TGTGCCAGCAGCGACGGGACATTTTCTTACGAGCAGTACTTC. Amino acid sequence: CASSDGTFSYEQYF.

This chain connects TRBV6-1 to TRBJ1-4, with a tentative D call TRBD1 (5 bases). The germline gives CDR1 MNHNS, CDR2 SASEGT. V was clipped by 2 bases and J by 8 bases, with 15 bases between them. The CDR3 is 15 residues long. This CDR3 reads CASSEFEGSGEKLFF. The DNA of the CDR3 is TGTGCCAGCAGTGAATTTGAGGGGAGCGGGGAAAAACTGTTTTTT.

The CDR3 loop is CATSTQRTAVLGYTF. The CDR3 nucleotides read TGTGCCACCTCCACCCAAAGGACAGCCGTATTAGGCTACACCTTC. V gene TRBV2 combines with J gene TRBJ1-2, with D maybe TRBD1 (6 bases). Trimming left V 10 bases short and J 8 bases short, with 26 bases between. The CDR3 loop spans 15 amino acids. Germline assignment: CDR1 SNHLY and CDR2 FYNNEI. The full variable domain, rest sourced from reference TRBV2 and TRBJ1-2, is EPEVTQTPSHQVTQMGQEVILRCVPISNHLYFYWYRQILGQKVEFLVSFYNNEISEKSEIFDDQFSVERPDGSNFTLKIRSTKLEDSAMYFCATSTQRTAVLGYTFGSGTRLTVV.

The V and J genes are TRBV2 and TRBJ2-5; 7 positions agree with TRBD1. Per the germline V gene, CDR1 is SNHLY and CDR2 is FYNNEI. V was clipped by 8 bases and J by 7 bases; unmatched bases: 7. The CDR3 is made up of 12 amino acids. The chain's CDR3 is CASEGAPGTQYF. In nucleotides, the CDR3 is TGTGCCAGCGAGGGGGCGCCCGGGACCCAGTACTTC.

This sequence joins TRBV28 and TRBJ1-3, with TRBD1 matching 7 bases. Germline CDR1 reads MDHEN; CDR2 reads SYDVKM. V was clipped by 5 bases and J by 1 base; unmatched bases: 8. The CDR3 contains 16 residues. As DNA, the CDR3 is TGTGCCAGCAGTACGGGACAGTTTAGATCTGGAAACACCATATATTTT. Amino acids: CASSTGQFRSGNTIYF.

The CDR3 DNA reads TGTGCCAGTAGGACTAGCGAGCTGATCAATGAGCAGTTCTTC. It codes for CASRTSELINEQFF. The chain carries TRBV19 and TRBJ2-1; 8 positions match TRBD2. CDR3 length equals 14 residues. Germline lookup yields CDR1 LNHDA and CDR2 SQIVND (reference sequence). V lost 6 bases and J lost 6; bases outside the gene matches: 7. Using reference TRBV19 and TRBJ2-1 for the parts outside the CDR3, the full variable domain is DGGITQSPKYLFRKEGQNVTLSCEQNLNHDAMYWYRQDPGQGLRLIYYSQIVNDFQKGDIAEGYSVSREKKESFPLTVTSAQKNPTAFYLCASRTSELINEQFFGPGTRLTVL.

This clone has just one count. The chain is built from TRBV9 and TRBJ1-2; 9 bases agree with TRBD1. Germline-derived CDR1 and CDR2 are SGDLS and YYNGEE. This CDR3 is 15 amino acids long. Unmatched junction bases numbered 11, after V lost 5 bases and J lost 6 bases. CDR3 sequence: CASRTTGGAANGYTF. DNA for the CDR3: TGTGCCAGCAGGACTACAGGGGGCGCAGCGAATGGCTACACCTTC. Using reference TRBV9 and TRBJ1-2 for the parts outside the CDR3, the full variable domain is DSGVTQTPKHLITATGQRVTLRCSPRSGDLSVYWYQQSLDQGLQFLIQYYNGEERAKGNILERFSAQQFPDLHSELNLSSLELGDSALYFCASRTTGGAANGYTFGSGTRLTVV.

J is TRBJ2-2 and V is TRBV5-1; D might be TRBD1 (5 bases). The germline V gene encodes CDR1 SGHRS and CDR2 YFSETQ. The CDR3 consists of 14 residues. The germline V and J ends were trimmed by 1 base and 5 bases, with 9 bases remaining between them. The CDR3 DNA is TGCGCCAGCAGCTTGTCAGGGCAGACCGGGGAGCTGTTTTTT. Translating gives CASSLSGQTGELFF.

The chain combines TRBV19 with TRBJ1-2; 10 bases fit TRBD1. V trimming: 9 bases; J trimming: 5 bases; junction bases outside the gene matches: 12. The germline CDR1 and CDR2 sequences are LNHDA and SQIVND (reference sequence). This CDR3 has 15 residues. CDR3 sequence (DNA): TGTGCCAGCCTCCGCGGGACAGGGGATGGGTATGGCTACACCTTC. Its translation: CASLRGTGDGYGYTF.

The rearrangement uses TRBV28 and TRBJ2-5, with D unclear. Germline CDR1 MDHEN, CDR2 SYDVKM. This CDR3 contains 13 residues. Trimming took off 6 bases at V and 4 bases at J, with 12 bases between the two ends. The chain's CDR3 is CASSLNPLETQYF. For the CDR3, the DNA is TGTGCCAGCAGCCTAAACCCTCTAGAGACCCAGTACTTC.

V and J are TRBV10-2 and TRBJ2-3; TRBD2 aligns across 12 bases. The CDR3 has 14 residues. Germline assignment: CDR1 WSHSY and CDR2 SAAADI. Losses at the gene ends were 2 bases for V and 8 bases for J; bases not matched to a gene: 2. The CDR3 sequence is CASSEGLAGFTQYF. CDR3 DNA: TGCGCCAGCAGTGAGGGACTAGCGGGATTTACGCAGTATTTT.

V gene TRBV3-1 (or the pseudogene TRBV3-2) combines with J gene TRBJ2-3; D remains ambiguous. The CDR3 sequence is 14 residues long. Trimming pared 0 bases from V and 4 bases from J, leaving 8 bases between. Germline CDR1 reads LGHDT; CDR2 reads YNNKEL (reference sequence). The CDR3 nucleotides read TGTGCCAGCAGCCAAGAGTCCCTCCCAGATACGCAGTATTTT. Amino acid sequence: CASSQESLPDTQYF.

The gene calls are TRBV7-9 and TRBJ2-4, with D perhaps TRBD2 (5 bases). CDR3 size: 14 residues. The germline V and J ends were trimmed by 3 bases and 8 bases, with 14 bases remaining between them. Germline V CDR1 and CDR2: SEHNR, FQNEAQ (reference sequence). In nucleotides, the CDR3 is TGTGCCAGCAGCTTTATGCAGTGGGGAGACATTCAGTACTTC. Translating it yields CASSFMQWGDIQYF.

This clone was observed a handful of times. This chain links TRBV4-1 with TRBJ1-1; weak D call: TRBD1 (6 bases). Trimming shortened V by 0 bases and J by 4 bases, and 18 bases separated the two germline ends. There are 17 residues in the CDR3. Germline values: CDR1 MGHRA, CDR2 YSYEKL. The chain's CDR3 is CASSQDSWGGAFTEAFF. The DNA for the CDR3 is TGCGCCAGCAGCCAAGATTCGTGGGGGGGCGCGTTCACTGAAGCTTTCTTT.

The chain combines TRBV30 with TRBJ1-4, with no clear D. Trimming stripped 6 bases from V and 5 bases from J, with 7 bases between. Looked up from germline, CDR1 is GTSNPN and CDR2 is SVGIG (reference sequence). The CDR3 covers 11 residues. The CDR3 region is CACLSNEKLFF. As DNA, the CDR3 is TGTGCCTGCCTATCAAATGAAAAACTGTTTTTT.